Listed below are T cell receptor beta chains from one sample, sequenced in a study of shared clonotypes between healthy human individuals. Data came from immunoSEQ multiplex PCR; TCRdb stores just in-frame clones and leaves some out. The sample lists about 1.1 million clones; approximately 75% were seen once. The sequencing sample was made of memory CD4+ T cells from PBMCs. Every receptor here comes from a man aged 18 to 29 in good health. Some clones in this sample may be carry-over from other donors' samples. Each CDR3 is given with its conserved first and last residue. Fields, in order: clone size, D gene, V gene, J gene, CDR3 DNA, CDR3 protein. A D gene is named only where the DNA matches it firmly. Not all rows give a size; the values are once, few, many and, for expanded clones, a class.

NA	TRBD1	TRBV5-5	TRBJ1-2	TGTGCCAGCAGCTTGGTTGACAGGGAGGGCTACACCTTC	CASSLVDREGYTF
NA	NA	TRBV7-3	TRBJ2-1	TGTGCCAGCAGCCTAAACTCCCCCTCGGGCTACAATGAGCAGTTCTTC	CASSLNSPSGYNEQFF
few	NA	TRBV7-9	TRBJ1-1	TGTGCCAGCAGCCGCGACAACACTGAAGCTTTCTTT	CASSRDNTEAFF
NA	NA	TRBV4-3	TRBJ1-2	TGCGCCAGCAGCCAAGCTCTTCTGGGGGGCTATGGCTACACCTTC	CASSQALLGGYGYTF
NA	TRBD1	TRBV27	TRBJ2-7	TGTGCCATCAGGGGTAGGGGGCATTACGAGCAGTACTTC	CAIRGRGHYEQYF
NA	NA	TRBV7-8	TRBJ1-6	TGTGCCAGCAGCTTAAAAAATTCACCCCTCCACTTT	CASSLKNSPLHF
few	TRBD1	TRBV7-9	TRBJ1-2	TGTGCCAGCAGCCGGGACAGGGAGGTGGGCTACACCTTC	CASSRDREVGYTF
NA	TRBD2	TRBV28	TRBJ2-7	TGTGCCAGCATTGGGGCTAGCGGGAGCAACGAGCAGTACTTC	CASIGASGSNEQYF
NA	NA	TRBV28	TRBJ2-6	TGTGCCAGCAGTTTTGCGGGCTCTGGGGCCAACGTCCTGACTTTC	CASSFAGSGANVLTF
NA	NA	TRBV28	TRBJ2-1	TGTGCCACCGATATAATAGGGACTTCCAATGAGCAGTTCTTC	CATDIIGTSNEQFF
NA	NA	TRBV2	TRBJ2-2	TGTGCCAGCAGTGTGGGGGTTGGGGAGCTGTTTTTT	CASSVGVGELFF
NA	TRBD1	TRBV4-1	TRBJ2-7	TGCGCCAGCAGCCAAGAAAGACAGGGGGCTGTTTACGAGCAGTACTTC	CASSQERQGAVYEQYF
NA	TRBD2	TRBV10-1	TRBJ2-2	TGCGCCAGCATATCGACTAGCGGGATCGCGAACACCGGGGAGCTGTTTTTT	CASISTSGIANTGELFF
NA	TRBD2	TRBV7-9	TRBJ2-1	TGTGCCAGCAGCTTACTTTTGGGCGGGGGGGCCTACAATGAGCAGTTCTTC	CASSLLLGGGAYNEQFF
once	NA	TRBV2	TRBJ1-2	TGTGCCAGCAGTGAAGCGATCGGACCCTATGGCTACACCTTC	CASSEAIGPYGYTF
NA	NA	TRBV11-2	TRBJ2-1	TGTGCCAGCAGCTTACAGGTGGGATCTTGGAATGAGCAGTTCTTC	CASSLQVGSWNEQFF